A single sample gave rise to the 32 T cell receptor beta chains below, sequenced in a study of blood T cell repertoires in COVID-19. Repertoires were generated with immunoSEQ multiplex PCR, while TCRdb's copy carries only in-frame clones and drops some. This table holds under 200,000 clones, 85% found once. Sequenced material: peripheral blood. Receptors originate from a woman aged 80 or over with COVID-19, enrolled during active disease.

J is TRBJ2-7 and V is TRBV28; the match to TRBD2 covers 15 bases. After removal of 3 bases from V and 7 bases from J, the junction contained 10 bases not matched to a gene. CDR1 and CDR2 (germline): MDHEN, SYDVKM. CDR3 length equals 17 residues. CDR3 sequence reads: CASSLGTSGRTGGEQYF. The CDR3 nucleotides are TGTGCCAGCAGTTTGGGGACTAGCGGGAGGACGGGGGGGGAGCAGTACTTC.

The V gene is TRBV5-1, the J gene TRBJ2-1; 7 nucleotides line up with TRBD1. Germline V gives CDR1 SGHRS, CDR2 YFSETQ. Losses at the gene ends were 0 bases for V and 5 bases for J; bases not matched to a gene: 2. The CDR3 is 14 residues long. CDR3 coding DNA: TGCGCCAGCAGCTTGGGACAGGGAAACAATGAGCAGTTCTTC. As protein: CASSLGQGNNEQFF.

J is TRBJ2-7 and V is TRBV4-1, with 12 bases that match TRBD2. Unmatched junction bases numbered 16, after V lost 1 base and J lost 9 bases. The length of the CDR3 is 18 residues. Germline CDR1 reads MGHRA; CDR2 reads YSYEKL. CDR3 DNA: TGCGCCAGCAGCCAAGCGGGCAGGGCTCTAGCGGGAGGGCTTGTGCAGTACTTC. Its protein is CASSQAGRALAGGLVQYF.

The V call is TRBV7-9, the J call TRBJ2-7, with 15 bases matching TRBD2. J gave up 3 bases and V 4 bases, and 4 bases lay outside the gene matches. This CDR3 spans 16 amino acids. Germline CDR1 and CDR2: SEHNR and FQNEAQ (reference sequence). The CDR3: CASSSGLAGGNYEQYF. The CDR3 bases are TGTGCCAGCAGCTCGGGACTAGCGGGAGGAAACTACGAGCAGTACTTC.

This sequence joins TRBV2 and TRBJ1-6; a weak D match, TRBD1 (6 bases). Germline CDR1 reads SNHLY; CDR2 reads FYNNEI. The CDR3 has 14 residues. The V end was cut by 7 bases, the J end by 6 bases, with 13 bases between. The CDR3 DNA reads as TGTGCCAGCACAATAACAGGGTTTAATTCACCCCTCCACTTT. This translates into CASTITGFNSPLHF.

This chain connects TRBV2 to TRBJ1-5, with D possibly TRBD1 on 5 matching bases. Germline lookup yields CDR1 SNHLY and CDR2 FYNNEI. CDR3 length: 15 amino acids. Between the trimmed V and J ends, which lost 6 bases and 1 base, there was a span of 13 bases. The CDR3 region has the DNA TGTGCCAGCAGCCAACAATACAGGAGCAATCAGCCCCAGCATTTT. Protein product: CASSQQYRSNQPQHF.

The chain recombines TRBV19 with TRBJ1-6; D ambiguous. Trimming took off 0 bases at V and 10 bases at J, with 16 bases between the two ends. CDR1 is LNHDA, CDR2 SQIVND, per germline (reference sequence). The CDR3 extends over 16 amino acids. The CDR3 bases are TGTGCCAGTAGTATAGACCCGGTTATGGTAAGATCACCCCTCCACTTT. It encodes CASSIDPVMVRSPLHF. Full variable domain (rest looked up from reference TRBV19 and TRBJ1-6): DGGITQSPKYLFRKEGQNVTLSCEQNLNHDAMYWYRQDPGQGLRLIYYSQIVNDFQKGDIAEGYSVSREKKESFPLTVTSAQKNPTAFYLCASSIDPVMVRSPLHFGNGTRLTVT.

The chain carries TRBV12-3 or TRBV12-4 and TRBJ1-2; 7 bases align to TRBD1. V was clipped by 5 bases and J by 12 bases; unmatched bases: 9. The CDR3 length is 12 residues. CDR3 in DNA: TGTGCCAGCAGTCTAAACAGGGGCGGTCACACCTTC. Its protein product is CASSLNRGGHTF.

The chain joins TRBV28 to TRBJ2-7; a weak D match, TRBD1 (5 bases). The CDR3 extends over 13 amino acids. Germline loops: CDR1 MDHEN, CDR2 SYDVKM. The ends were cut back, 3 bases at V and 5 bases at J, with 11 bases in the middle. The CDR3 loop is CASSLSRADEQYF. The CDR3 DNA reads TGTGCCAGCAGTTTGAGCAGGGCTGACGAGCAGTACTTC.

CDR3 DNA sequence: TGTGCCACCAGCAGAGCCAGGACAGAGCTAACCTACGAGCAGTACTTC. It translates to CATSRARTELTYEQYF. The chain carries TRBV15 and TRBJ2-7; D possibly corresponds to TRBD1 (6 bases). V dropped 1 base and J dropped 2 bases, with 15 bases sitting between them. Germline V lookup: CDR1 LNHNV, CDR2 YYDKDF (reference sequence). The CDR3 totals 16 residues.

This clone was detected a few times. The gene calls are TRBV13 and TRBJ2-1; 8 bases align to TRBD2. CDR1 is PRHDT, CDR2 FYEKMQ, per germline (reference sequence). This CDR3 has 17 residues. The ends lost 4 bases at V and 4 bases at J; junction bases unmatched: 12. The CDR3 DNA follows: TGTGCCAGCAGCTCCTTCCTTGGGGCGGGGGGTTACAATGAGCAGTTCTTC. Amino acid sequence: CASSSFLGAGGYNEQFF. The full variable domain, rest sourced from reference TRBV13 and TRBJ2-1, is AAGVIQSPRHLIKEKRETATLKCYPIPRHDTVYWYQQGPGQDPQFLISFYEKMQSDKGSIPDRFSAQQFSDYHSELNMSSLELGDSALYFCASSSFLGAGGYNEQFFGPGTRLTVL.

In this sample, this clone turned up once. This chain uses TRBV6-5 with TRBJ2-7, with 10 bases lining up with TRBD1. This CDR3 comprises 14 residues. Looked up from germline, CDR1 is MNHEY and CDR2 is SVGAGI. With 6 bases clipped from V and 6 bases from J, the junction kept 8 bases outside the gene matches. CDR3: CASRRDRGQSEQYF. CDR3 nucleotide sequence: TGTGCCAGCAGAAGGGACAGGGGACAATCCGAGCAGTACTTC.

This chain's CDR3 is CASRGQGAAGELFF. DNA of the CDR3: TGTGCCAGCAGGGGACAGGGGGCGGCCGGGGAGCTGTTTTTT. The chain uses TRBV6-5 and TRBJ2-2, with 12 bases that match TRBD1. Per the germline V gene, CDR1 is MNHEY and CDR2 is SVGAGI. This CDR3 contains 14 residues. Losses at the gene ends were 6 bases for V and 6 bases for J; bases not matched to a gene: 2.

This chain links TRBV19 with TRBJ2-3, with D possibly matching TRBD2 (7 bases). Germline V gene data show CDR1 as LNHDA and CDR2 as SQIVND (reference sequence). The CDR3 length is 14 residues. Trimming cost V 3 bases and J 4 bases, with 11 bases left between them. The CDR3 nucleotides are TGTGCCAGTAGTATGGGGGGGGCGGCAGATACGCAGTATTTT. Encoded protein: CASSMGGAADTQYF.

This clone was picked up a small number of times. This chain connects TRBV6-5 to TRBJ2-1; 10 nucleotides align to TRBD2. Trimming at V came to 10 bases and at J to 2 bases, leaving 5 bases not matched to a gene. This CDR3 contains 14 residues. The germline gives CDR1 MNHEY, CDR2 SVGAGI. Here the CDR3 reads CAIASGSPYNEQFF. In DNA form, the CDR3 reads TGTGCCATCGCTAGCGGGAGTCCCTACAATGAGCAGTTCTTC.

The CDR3: CASSLAQGVANEKLFF. The CDR3 coding sequence is TGTGCCAGCAGCTTAGCCCAGGGGGTTGCTAATGAAAAACTGTTTTTT. The gene calls are TRBV13 and TRBJ1-4, with 7 bases matching TRBD1. Germline CDR1 reads PRHDT; CDR2 reads FYEKMQ (reference sequence). The CDR3 runs 16 residues. After removal of 1 base from V and 3 bases from J, the junction contained 5 bases not matched to a gene.

Details on this clone: Distinct nucleotide sequences in the sample also encode this CDR3. The chain couples TRBV20-1 to TRBJ2-1; the D is unclear. Germline V gene data show CDR1 as DFQATT and CDR2 as SNEGSKA (reference sequence). The CDR3 has 13 amino acids. V was cut by 3 bases and J by 0 bases, with 6 bases left in between. The CDR3 here is CSASPSSYNEQFF. The CDR3 bases are TGCAGTGCTAGTCCGAGCTCCTACAATGAGCAGTTCTTC.

This sequence joins TRBV18 and TRBJ2-5; no clear D. V was cut by 6 bases and J by 1 base, with 15 bases left in between. The germline CDR1 and CDR2 sequences are KGHSH and LQKENI. This CDR3 comprises 15 residues. The CDR3 DNA is TGTGCCAGCTCTCCGCCCATCCAGGTCCAAGAGACCCAGTACTTC. As protein: CASSPPIQVQETQYF.

This chain links TRBV12-3 or TRBV12-4 with TRBJ2-5; the D gene is possibly TRBD2 (5 bases). The CDR3 runs 13 residues. V was pared by 0 bases and J by 9 bases, with 11 bases between. CDR3 DNA sequence: TGTGCCAGCAGTTTAGCGACTAACGGGGCCCAGTACTTC. It encodes CASSLATNGAQYF.

This clone has only a few counts. The chain combines TRBV18 with TRBJ2-7; 10 bases are shared with TRBD2. The CDR3 is 16 amino acids. The ends lost 3 bases at V and 0 bases at J; junction bases unmatched: 5. From germline, CDR1 is KGHSH and CDR2 LQKENI. CDR3 coding DNA: TGTGCCAGCTCACCTGGCCTAGCGGGGGTCTCCTACGAGCAGTACTTC. It specifies CASSPGLAGVSYEQYF.

Here the CDR3 reads CASSSLAGGYNEQFF. In DNA form, the CDR3 reads TGTGCCAGCAGCTCCTTAGCGGGAGGGTACAATGAGCAGTTCTTC. This chain connects TRBV9 to TRBJ2-1; TRBD2 matches 11 bases. This CDR3 region has 15 residues. CDR1 is SGDLS and CDR2 is YYNGEE in the germline V gene. Unmatched junction bases numbered 4, after V lost 4 bases and J lost 4 bases.

V gene TRBV18 combines with J gene TRBJ1-1, with D possibly being TRBD1 (5 bases). The CDR3 sequence is 14 residues long. Per the germline V gene, CDR1 is KGHSH and CDR2 is LQKENI. Trimming stripped 3 bases from V and 1 base from J, with 9 bases between. CDR3 loop: CASSPARENTEAFF. DNA of the CDR3: TGTGCCAGCTCACCGGCCAGGGAGAACACTGAAGCTTTCTTT. The variable domain in full, with the rest retrieved from reference TRBV18 and TRBJ1-1, is NAGVMQNPRHLVRRRGQEARLRCSPMKGHSHVYWYRQLPEEGLKFMVYLQKENIIDESGMPKERFSAEFPKEGPSILRIQQVVRGDSAAYFCASSPARENTEAFFGQGTRLTVV.

V gene TRBV7-9 combines with J gene TRBJ2-4; 9 nucleotides match TRBD2. The CDR3 consists of 13 residues. V shed 5 bases and J 15 bases; nucleotides not matched to a gene: 11. Germline CDR1 reads SEHNR; CDR2 reads FQNEAQ (reference sequence). For the CDR3, the DNA is TGTGCCAGCAGCGGCGAGGCGGGAGGGCCGGGGTACTTC. Its translation: CASSGEAGGPGYF.

The gene calls are TRBV6-5 and TRBJ1-2; D perhaps matches TRBD1 (5 bases). The V end was cut by 1 base, the J end by 7 bases, with 16 bases between. This CDR3 contains 15 residues. CDR1 is MNHEY, CDR2 SVGAGI, per germline. The DNA for the CDR3 is TGTGCCAGCAGTTACTTCCAGGGTTTGGGAGGTGGCTACACCTTC. Protein sequence: CASSYFQGLGGGYTF.

This clone was observed a handful of times. The chain joins TRBV3-1 (or the pseudogene TRBV3-2) to TRBJ1-2; 8 positions agree with TRBD1. This CDR3 region has 14 residues. The V gene end was trimmed by 3 bases and the J gene end by 9 bases; junction bases not matched to a gene: 9. CDR1 and CDR2 from the germline V gene are LGHDT and YNNKEL (reference sequence). The CDR3 DNA sequence: TGTGCCAGCAGCCATGGGACCGGGACAGGCCGCTACACCTTC. Its protein product is CASSHGTGTGRYTF.

The chain carries TRBV27 and TRBJ1-5; a weak D match, TRBD1 (5 bases). The CDR3 is 12 amino acids. V gave up 3 bases and J gave up 9 bases, with 9 bases separating them. Looked up from germline, CDR1 is MNHEY and CDR2 is SMNVEV (reference sequence). The CDR3 bases are TGTGCCAGCAGTTTCCTTCAGGGGCCCCAGCATTTT. This encodes CASSFLQGPQHF.

With respect to this clone: Compared with germline, one end of the junction differs, possibly owing to a read error. The rearrangement uses TRBV7-7 and TRBJ2-7, with TRBD1 identical over 7 bases. Germline V gives CDR1 SSHAT, CDR2 FNYEAQ (reference sequence). This CDR3 is built from 13 residues. Here the CDR3 reads CASSQDRSYEQYF. The CDR3 DNA is TGTGCTAGCAGCCAGGACAGGTCCTACGAGCAGTACTTC.

The chain recombines TRBV2 with TRBJ2-2, with D uncertain. This CDR3 spans 12 amino acids. Trimming stripped 8 bases from V and 3 bases from J, with 7 bases between. Per the germline V gene, CDR1 is SNHLY and CDR2 is FYNNEI. This CDR3 reads CASSTDTGELFF. Here the CDR3 DNA reads TGTGCCAGCTCTACGGACACCGGGGAGCTGTTTTTT.

The V and J genes are TRBV9 and TRBJ1-6; D ambiguous. CDR1 and CDR2 (germline): SGDLS, YYNGEE. CDR3 size: 14 residues. V lost 0 bases and J 5 bases, leaving 6 bases between the germline ends. CDR3 bases: TGTGCCAGCAGCGTAGTGGCCGATAATTCACCCCTCCACTTT. Amino acids: CASSVVADNSPLHF.

As for this clone: Sequence at one end of the junction differs from germline and may be a read error. The CDR3 region is CASSPWGGADTIYF. The CDR3 nucleotides are TGTGCTAGCAGCCCCTGGGGCGGGGCGGACACCATATATTTT. This chain links TRBV7-7 with TRBJ1-3, with a possible D match to TRBD1 (5 bases). Per the germline V gene, CDR1 is SSHAT and CDR2 is FNYEAQ (reference sequence). The length of the CDR3 is 14 residues.

The chain uses TRBV28 and TRBJ1-5, with a tentative D call TRBD1 (6 bases). V was clipped by 2 bases and J by 8 bases, with 22 bases between them. CDR3 length equals 17 residues. Germline CDR1 reads MDHEN; CDR2 reads SYDVKM. CDR3 sequence reads: CASSLIGVRGDGEPQHF. CDR3 in DNA: TGTGCCAGCAGTTTAATTGGGGTCAGGGGAGATGGAGAGCCCCAGCATTTT.

This chain joins TRBV6-2 or TRBV6-3 and TRBJ2-7, with a possible D match to TRBD2 (5 bases). The CDR3 has 14 residues. The ends were cut back, 4 bases at V and 0 bases at J, with 10 bases in the middle. Germline CDR1 and CDR2: MNHEY and SVGEGT. The CDR3 coding sequence is TGTGCCAGCAGTTTTGGACTGAGCTCCTACGAGCAGTACTTC. Amino acids: CASSFGLSSYEQYF.